Below, one T cell receptor beta chain is given with its context. Sequencing was performed with immunoSEQ multiplex PCR; in TCRdb, only in-frame clones are kept and a portion is missing. The table records 100,000 to 150,000 clones, around two thirds of them present only once. The data belong to a study of blood T cell repertoires in COVID-19. Trimming pared 5 bases from V and 4 bases from J, leaving 19 bases between. CDR3 size: 16 residues. Germline V gives CDR1 MNHNY, CDR2 SVGAGI (reference sequence). The chain recombines TRBV6-6 with TRBJ2-3, with D perhaps TRBD2 (6 bases). The sequenced material came from peripheral blood. The receptor was derived from a woman aged 70 to 79 with acute or convalescent COVID-19. The CDR3 bases are TGTGCCAGCAGTAACCTTCGGGGGTCTGGGCCAGATACGCAGTATTTT. Its protein is CASSNLRGSGPDTQYF.